The rows below give T cell receptor beta chains drawn from one sample of a study of blood T cell repertoires in COVID-19. The repertoire was sequenced with immunoSEQ multiplex PCR; TCRdb's copy has only in-frame clones and lacks some. The data show roughly 220,000 clones, 85% seen once. The sequenced material came from peripheral blood. Source of these receptors: a man in his forties or fifties who had recovered from COVID-19. Both conserved end residues are part of each CDR3. A D gene is named only where the DNA matches it firmly. The size of a clone is reported for some rows only, either as once, few or many, or as a class for expanded clones.

TRBV29-1,.,TRBD1,TRBJ1-2,TGCAGCGTCCAGCCGACAGGGGGTTTGAACTATGGCTACACCTTC,CSVQPTGGLNYGYTF
TRBV15,.,TRBD1,TRBJ1-6,TGTGCCACCAGCATTGGGACAGGGATGGAATCACCCCTCCACTTT,CATSIGTGMESPLHF
TRBV29-1,few,.,TRBJ1-6,TGCAGCGTTGTGGAGAACTATAATTCACCCCTCCACTTT,CSVVENYNSPLHF
TRBV27,.,TRBD2,TRBJ2-7,TGTGCCAGCAGTTTTAGGACTAGCGGCGAGCAGTACTTC,CASSFRTSGEQYF
TRBV28,.,.,TRBJ2-7,TGTGCCAGCAGTAGTTACACCTACGAGCAGTACTTC,CASSSYTYEQYF
TRBV30,.,.,TRBJ2-3,TGTGCCTGGAGTGTACTCATGGATACGCAGTATTTT,CAWSVLMDTQYF
TRBV6-1,large,.,TRBJ2-6,TGTGCCAGCAGTGAGGGCAACTCTGGGGCCAACGTCCTGACTTTC,CASSEGNSGANVLTF
TRBV28,.,TRBD2,TRBJ2-1,TGTGCCAGCAGTTCTCGGGCTAGCGGGAGGATGAATGAGCAGTTCTTC,CASSSRASGRMNEQFF
TRBV7-8,.,TRBD1,TRBJ2-7,TGTGCCAGCACCCCAAGACAGGGTATCAGGTACGAGCAGTACTTC,CASTPRQGIRYEQYF
TRBV15,.,.,TRBJ2-3,TGTGCCACCAGCAGAGATCCAGGCAGAGCCACAGATACGCAGTATTTT,CATSRDPGRATDTQYF
TRBV19,.,TRBD2,TRBJ2-3,TGTGCCAGTAGTACCCGACTAGCAACCAGCACAGATACGCAGTATTTT,CASSTRLATSTDTQYF
TRBV6-5,once,TRBD1,TRBJ2-4,TGTGCCAGCAGCATGACAGGGGCCGGCGAAAACATTCAGTACTTC,CASSMTGAGENIQYF
TRBV19,.,.,TRBJ1-5,TGTGCCAGCAAGCCCGCCGGGGGGGATGGCCAGCCCCAGCATTTT,CASKPAGGDGQPQHF
TRBV19,.,TRBD1,TRBJ1-1,TGTGCCAGTAGTATTGGGATCGTCAGGGGGCGCGGAGGTGAAGCTTTCTTT,CASSIGIVRGRGGEAFF
TRBV19,.,TRBD1,TRBJ2-1,TGTGCCAGTAGTATAGATCTTGCAGGGGGCTCCTACAATGAGCAGTTCTTC,CASSIDLAGGSYNEQFF
TRBV5-1,.,.,TRBJ1-6,TGCGCCAGCAGCTTGGGGCAGGTTAATTCACCCCTCCACTTT,CASSLGQVNSPLHF
TRBV5-6,few,TRBD2,TRBJ2-1,TGTGCCAGCAGCGAAGCCGGGACTAGCGGATATAATGAGCAGTTCTTC,CASSEAGTSGYNEQFF
TRBV5-1,.,.,TRBJ1-5,TGCGCCAGCAGCTTGTCCGGGATAAGCAATCAGCCCCAGCATTTT,CASSLSGISNQPQHF
TRBV5-1,.,.,TRBJ2-3,TGCGCCAGCAAGCTCGGAGGCACAGATACGCAGTATTTT,CASKLGGTDTQYF
TRBV5-6,.,TRBD1,TRBJ1-5,TGTGCCAGCAGCACCGGGACAGGGGCGCTTAGCAATCAGCCCCAGCATTTT,CASSTGTGALSNQPQHF
TRBV11-1,.,.,TRBJ2-1,TGTGCCAGCAGCTTACGGGCAGGGGTTGCCTACAATGAGCAGTTCTTC,CASSLRAGVAYNEQFF
TRBV12-2,.,.,TRBJ2-3,TGTGCAAGAACCCTCACCAGGGACAGGGGGCGCGATGGCACAGATACGCAGTATTTT,CARTLTRDRGRDGTDTQYF
TRBV7-6,.,TRBD2,TRBJ2-7,TGTGCCAGCAGCCCGAATCCGGGACTAGTCTACGAGCAGTACTTC,CASSPNPGLVYEQYF
TRBV18,.,.,TRBJ1-2,TGTGCCAGCTCACACCTGACAGGTGCGGCCTATGGCTACACCTTC,CASSHLTGAAYGYTF
TRBV10-3,.,TRBD1,TRBJ1-1,TGTGCCATCAGTATTACAGGGGGAGCGACTGAAGCTTTCTTT,CAISITGGATEAFF
TRBV5-1,.,TRBD1,TRBJ2-7,TGCGCCAGCAGCTTCGGGACAGGGGCCCCCTACGAGCAGTACTTC,CASSFGTGAPYEQYF
TRBV7-8,.,.,TRBJ2-7,TGTGCCAGCAGCTTAGTGAGGACTTCCTACGAGCAGTACTTC,CASSLVRTSYEQYF
TRBV6-5,.,.,TRBJ2-7,TGTGCCAGCAGTTACTCGAGTTCCTTTAGCTCCTACGAGCAGTACTTC,CASSYSSSFSSYEQYF
TRBV5-4,.,TRBD1,TRBJ2-3,TGTGCCAGCAGGGCGGGACAGGGGAACACAGATACGCAGTATTTT,CASRAGQGNTDTQYF
TRBV24-1,once,TRBD1,TRBJ2-5,TGTGCCACCAGTGATTGGGGACAGGGGCAGACCCAGTACTTC,CATSDWGQGQTQYF
TRBV11-2,.,.,TRBJ2-6,TGTGCCAGCGCCCTTAGGGGGAACCTGGCCGGGGCCAACGTCCTGACTTTC,CASALRGNLAGANVLTF
TRBV27,.,TRBD2,TRBJ2-1,TGTGCCAGCAGTTCGCTAGCGGGAGTTACATATGAGCAGTTCTTC,CASSSLAGVTYEQFF
TRBV9,.,.,TRBJ2-3,TGTGCCAGCAGCGCCTCAGGTACTAGCACAGATACGCAGTATTTT,CASSASGTSTDTQYF
TRBV19,.,TRBD2,TRBJ2-7,TGTGCCAGTAGGACCAGCGGGACCTACGAGCAGTACTTC,CASRTSGTYEQYF
TRBV5-8,.,.,TRBJ2-3,TGTGCCAGCAGCTTGGTCAGGGGAGCATCTAGCACAGATACGCAGTATTTT,CASSLVRGASSTDTQYF
TRBV18,.,TRBD2,TRBJ2-3,TGTGCCAGCTCGAACCGGGAGGCCCTCACAGATACGCAGTATTTT,CASSNREALTDTQYF
TRBV16,.,TRBD1,TRBJ1-5,TGTGCCAGCAGCCAAAGGACAGGGAGAAATCAGCCCCAGCATTTT,CASSQRTGRNQPQHF
TRBV30,.,TRBD2,TRBJ2-1,TGTGCCTGGAGTGGGCTTCCGGGACTAGCGGGACGCAATGAGCAGTTCTTC,CAWSGLPGLAGRNEQFF
TRBV19,.,.,TRBJ1-2,TGTGCCAGTAGTATATTGCGGACAGTCAACTATGGCTACACCTTC,CASSILRTVNYGYTF
TRBV27,.,TRBD1,TRBJ2-3,TGTGCCAGCAGTTTAACGGGACAGAACACAGATACGCAGTATTTT,CASSLTGQNTDTQYF
TRBV4-2,.,TRBD1,TRBJ1-2,TGTGCCAGCAGCCAAGAGGGGACAGGGCATCATGGCTACACCTTC,CASSQEGTGHHGYTF
TRBV30,once,.,TRBJ1-5,TGTGCCTGTACCTCCGGGGGGCAAGGCGGCAATCAGCCCCAGCATTTT,CACTSGGQGGNQPQHF
TRBV29-1,.,TRBD2,TRBJ2-3,TGCAGCGTCCAGACTAGCGGGAGGACAGATACGCAGTATTTT,CSVQTSGRTDTQYF
TRBV10-3,.,.,TRBJ2-3,TGTGCCATCAGTGCGGGGTTGTCTTCGAGCGGAGCTAGCACAGATACGCAGTATTTT,CAISAGLSSSGASTDTQYF
TRBV4-1,.,TRBD2,TRBJ2-7,TGCGCCAGCAGCCAAGTATTCAGGACTAGCTCCTACGAGCAGTACTTC,CASSQVFRTSSYEQYF
TRBV11-3,.,TRBD2,TRBJ2-2,TGTGCCAGCAGCTTTGGACTAGCGGGAGGCACCGGGGAGCTGTTTTTT,CASSFGLAGGTGELFF
TRBV19,.,TRBD1,TRBJ2-7,TGTGCCAGTAGCTCCAGACAGGGGGGTCCTTACGAGCAGTACTTC,CASSSRQGGPYEQYF
TRBV3-1/TRBV3-2,.,TRBD1,TRBJ1-1,TGTGCCAGCAGGCACAGGGGGCAAGTCACTGAAGCTTTCTTT,CASRHRGQVTEAFF
TRBV7-9,few,.,TRBJ2-2,TGTGCCAGCAGCTTCGCCGAGTCGACCGGGGAGCTGTTTTTT,CASSFAESTGELFF
TRBV19,.,TRBD2,TRBJ2-7,TGTGCCAGTAGCGTCGGGACTAGCGGGAGCTACGAGCAGTACTTC,CASSVGTSGSYEQYF
TRBV19,.,.,TRBJ2-1,TGTGCCAGTAGTATAGATTTGACTAGGTCCTACAATGAGCAGTTCTTC,CASSIDLTRSYNEQFF
TRBV30,.,.,TRBJ1-6,TGTGCCTGGAGCTCCCTAAATAATTCACCCCTCCACTTT,CAWSSLNNSPLHF
TRBV18,.,.,TRBJ2-1,TGTGCCAGCTCACCAAACTCACAGGGCGATGAGCAGTTCTTC,CASSPNSQGDEQFF
TRBV30,.,.,TRBJ1-1,TGTGCCTGGAGTAAACTGAGGGTTGGGAACACTGAAGCTTTCTTT,CAWSKLRVGNTEAFF
TRBV28,.,.,TRBJ2-7,TGTGCCAGCAGTTTCCCCGGGAGAAACTACGAGCAGTACTTC,CASSFPGRNYEQYF
TRBV11-3,.,.,TRBJ1-6,TGTGCCAGCAGCTTTGATAAGGCAGCGTATAATTCACCCCTCCACTTT,CASSFDKAAYNSPLHF
TRBV28,.,TRBD2,TRBJ2-5,TGTGCCAGCAGACCGGGGGGAGAGACCCAGTACTTC,CASRPGGETQYF